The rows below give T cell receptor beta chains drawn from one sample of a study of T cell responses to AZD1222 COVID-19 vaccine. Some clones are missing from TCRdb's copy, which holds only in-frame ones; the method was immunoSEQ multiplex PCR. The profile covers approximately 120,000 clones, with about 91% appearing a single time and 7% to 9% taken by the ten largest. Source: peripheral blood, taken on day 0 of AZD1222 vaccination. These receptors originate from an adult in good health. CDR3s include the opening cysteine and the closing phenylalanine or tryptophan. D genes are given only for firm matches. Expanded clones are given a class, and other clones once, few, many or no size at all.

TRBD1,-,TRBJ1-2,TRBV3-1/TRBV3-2,TGTGCCAGCAGCCACGTTAAGGGGGCTGGCTATGGCTACACCTTC,CASSHVKGAGYGYTF
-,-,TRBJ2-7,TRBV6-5,TGTGCCAGCACCGATCATGCGCCATCCTACGAGCAGTACTTC,CASTDHAPSYEQYF
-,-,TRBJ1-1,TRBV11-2,TGTGCCAGCAGCTTAAACGTCAACTTTGGAGCTTTCTTT,CASSLNVNFGAFF
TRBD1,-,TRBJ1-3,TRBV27,TGTGCCAGCAGAACAGGGGGATCTGGAAACACCATATATTTT,CASRTGGSGNTIYF
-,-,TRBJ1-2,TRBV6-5,TGTGCCAGCACGTCAGGGGATGGGAACTATGGCTACACCTTC,CASTSGDGNYGYTF
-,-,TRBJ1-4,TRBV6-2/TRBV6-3,TGTGCCAGCAGTTACCTGGGAAGGGGCGAAAAACTGTTTTTT,CASSYLGRGEKLFF
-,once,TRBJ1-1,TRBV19,TGTGCCAGTACTGCTAGCAAGGCCTTGAACACTGAAGCTTTCTTT,CASTASKALNTEAFF
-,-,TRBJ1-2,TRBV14,TGTGCCAGCAGCCAACAGGGGCGGAACTATGGCTACACCTTC,CASSQQGRNYGYTF
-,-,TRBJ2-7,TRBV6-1,TGTGCCAGCAGTGAGGACAGCTACCTTAGCGAGCAGTACTTC,CASSEDSYLSEQYF
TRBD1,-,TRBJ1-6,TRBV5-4,TGTGCCAGCAGCTTGGGAGGACAGGCTTTCTATAATTCACCCCTCCACTTT,CASSLGGQAFYNSPLHF
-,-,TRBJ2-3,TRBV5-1,TGCGCCAGCAGTCTGGCGGGTAGCACAGATACGCAGTATTTT,CASSLAGSTDTQYF
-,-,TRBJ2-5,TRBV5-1,TGCGCCAGTGGGACGGCTCTGACGATTAAAGAGACCCAGTACTTC,CASGTALTIKETQYF
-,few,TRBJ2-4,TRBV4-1,TGCGCCAGCAGCCAAGCTTCCAGGGCCAAAAACATTCAGTACTTC,CASSQASRAKNIQYF
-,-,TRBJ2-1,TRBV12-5,TGTGCTAGTGGTTTGGTTTCTGACAATGAGCAGTTCTTC,CASGLVSDNEQFF
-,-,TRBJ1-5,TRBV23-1,TGCGCCAGCAGTCAATGGAATCAGCCCCAGCATTTT,CASSQWNQPQHF
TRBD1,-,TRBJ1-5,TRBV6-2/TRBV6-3,TGTGCCAGCAACCCCTATGGACAGGGTCGGCAGCCCCAGCATTTT,CASNPYGQGRQPQHF